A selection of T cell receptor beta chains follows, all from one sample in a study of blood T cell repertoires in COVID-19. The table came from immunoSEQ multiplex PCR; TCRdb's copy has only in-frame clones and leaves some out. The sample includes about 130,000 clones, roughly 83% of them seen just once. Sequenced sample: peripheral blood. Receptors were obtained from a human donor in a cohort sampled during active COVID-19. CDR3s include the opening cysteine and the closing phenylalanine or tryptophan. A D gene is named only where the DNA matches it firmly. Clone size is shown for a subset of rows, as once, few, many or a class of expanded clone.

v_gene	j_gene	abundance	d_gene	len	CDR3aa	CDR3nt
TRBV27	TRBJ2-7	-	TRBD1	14	CASSSRDRANEQYF	TGTGCCAGCAGTTCCCGGGACAGGGCTAATGAGCAGTACTTC
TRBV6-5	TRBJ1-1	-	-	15	CASSYDRGPNTEAFF	TGTGCCAGCAGTTACGATCGGGGTCCGAACACTGAAGCTTTCTTT
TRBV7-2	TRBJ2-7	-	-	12	CASSFVLNEQYF	TGTGCCAGCAGCTTTGTACTGAACGAGCAGTACTTC
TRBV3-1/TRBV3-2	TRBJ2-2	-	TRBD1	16	CASNHPGQTKPGELFF	TGTGCCAGCAACCACCCGGGACAGACGAAACCCGGGGAGCTGTTTTTT
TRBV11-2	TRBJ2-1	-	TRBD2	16	CASSFPSGSGNNEQFF	TGTGCCAGCAGCTTCCCCAGCGGGAGCGGGAACAATGAGCAGTTCTTC
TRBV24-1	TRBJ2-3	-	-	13	CATRLSATDTQYF	TGTGCCACCAGGCTTAGCGCCACAGATACGCAGTATTTT
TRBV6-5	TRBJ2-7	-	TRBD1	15	CASRHTRTGGYEQYF	TGTGCCAGCAGACACACTCGGACAGGGGGCTACGAGCAGTACTTC
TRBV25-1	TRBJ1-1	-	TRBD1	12	CASTGQAPLAFF	TGTGCCAGCACCGGACAGGCTCCCCTTGCTTTCTTT
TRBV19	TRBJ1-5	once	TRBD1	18	CASSTRQGAFTSNQPQHF	TGTGCCAGTAGTACACGACAGGGGGCATTTACCAGCAATCAGCCCCAGCATTTT
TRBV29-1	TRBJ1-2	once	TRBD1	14	CSASGTGDYYGYTF	TGCAGCGCCTCCGGGACAGGGGATTACTATGGCTACACCTTC
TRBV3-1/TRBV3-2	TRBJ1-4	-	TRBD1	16	CASSPTGVGVNEKLFF	TGTGCCAGCAGCCCAACAGGGGTAGGCGTAAATGAAAAACTGTTTTTT
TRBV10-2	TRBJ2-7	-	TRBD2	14	CASRGLAGGYEQYF	TGCGCCAGCAGAGGACTAGCGGGGGGATACGAGCAGTACTTC
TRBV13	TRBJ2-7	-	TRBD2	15	CASSSYSGVFYEQYF	TGTGCCAGCAGCTCCTATAGCGGGGTCTTTTACGAGCAGTACTTC
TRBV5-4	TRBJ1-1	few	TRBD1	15	CASSRIVAGGHEAFF	TGTGCCAGCAGCCGAATAGTCGCAGGGGGTCATGAAGCTTTCTTT
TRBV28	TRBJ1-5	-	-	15	CASSLSSRSNQPQHF	TGTGCCAGCAGTTTATCTAGCAGGAGCAATCAGCCCCAGCATTTT
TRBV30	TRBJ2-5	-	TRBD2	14	CAWSVKRGQETQYF	TGTGCCTGGAGTGTCAAGCGGGGTCAAGAGACCCAGTACTTC
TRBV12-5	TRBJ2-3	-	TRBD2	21	CASGLPPRLVAGGPLVDTQYF	TGTGCTAGTGGTTTGCCCCCCCGCCTAGTGGCGGGAGGGCCCCTAGTAGATACGCAGTATTTT
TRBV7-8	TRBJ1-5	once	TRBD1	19	CASSLAMGTGWLRNQPQHF	TGTGCCAGCAGCTTAGCGATGGGGACAGGGTGGCTGCGCAATCAGCCCCAGCATTTT
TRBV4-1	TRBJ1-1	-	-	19	CASSQDPGTMAYRNTEAFF	TGCGCCAGCAGCCAGGATCCCGGGACAATGGCCTATCGGAACACTGAAGCTTTCTTT
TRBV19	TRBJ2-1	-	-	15	CASSIFDNLDNEQFF	TGTGCCAGTAGTATTTTCGATAACTTGGACAATGAGCAGTTCTTC
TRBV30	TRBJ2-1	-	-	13	CAWRDLGYNEQFF	TGTGCCTGGAGGGATCTAGGTTACAATGAGCAGTTCTTC
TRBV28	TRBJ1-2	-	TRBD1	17	CASSSIRDRGGNYGYTF	TGTGCCAGCAGTTCCATCCGGGACAGAGGGGGTAACTATGGCTACACCTTC
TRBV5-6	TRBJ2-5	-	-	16	CASSLRGSRGGETQYF	TGTGCCAGCAGCTTGCGAGGGAGCAGAGGTGGAGAGACCCAGTACTTC
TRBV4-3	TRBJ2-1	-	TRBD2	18	CASSQGEGSGSAYNEQFF	TGCGCCAGCAGCCAGGGGGAAGGTAGCGGGAGCGCATACAATGAGCAGTTCTTC
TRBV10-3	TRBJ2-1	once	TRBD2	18	CAIRAPPGTSETSNEQFF	TGTGCCATCAGGGCTCCCCCAGGGACTAGCGAAACCTCCAATGAGCAGTTCTTC
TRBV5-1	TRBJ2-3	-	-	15	CASSLLQGGTDTQYF	TGCGCCAGCAGCTTGTTACAGGGTGGTACAGATACGCAGTATTTT
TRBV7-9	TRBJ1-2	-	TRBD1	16	CASSDVTGGWPHGYTF	TGTGCCAGCAGCGACGTAACAGGGGGCTGGCCCCATGGCTACACCTTC
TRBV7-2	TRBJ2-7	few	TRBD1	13	CASSPDRVGEQYF	TGTGCCAGCAGCCCGGACAGGGTCGGGGAGCAGTACTTC
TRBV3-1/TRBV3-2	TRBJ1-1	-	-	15	CASSQVFPGSTEAFF	TGTGCCAGCAGCCAAGTGTTCCCGGGATCCACTGAAGCTTTCTTT
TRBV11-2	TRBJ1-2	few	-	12	CASSFRGYGYTF	TGTGCCAGCAGCTTCAGAGGGTATGGCTACACCTTC
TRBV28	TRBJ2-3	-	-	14	CASIKHHSTDTQYF	TGTGCCAGTATAAAACATCATAGCACAGATACGCAGTATTTT
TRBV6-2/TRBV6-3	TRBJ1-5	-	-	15	CASSSLGEVNQPQHF	TGTGCCAGCAGTTCCCTCGGGGAGGTCAATCAGCCCCAGCATTTT
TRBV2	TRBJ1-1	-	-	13	CASSEYRAPRAFF	TGTGCCAGCAGTGAGTACAGGGCCCCTCGGGCTTTCTTT
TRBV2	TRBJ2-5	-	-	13	CASSGTLGETQYF	TGTGCCAGCAGCGGGACTCTGGGGGAGACCCAGTACTTC
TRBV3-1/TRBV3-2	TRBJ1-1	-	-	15	CASSPWTVGSSEAFF	TGTGCCAGCAGCCCCTGGACAGTCGGATCTTCTGAAGCTTTCTTT